Below, 21 T cell receptor beta chains from the same sample are listed, as sequenced in a study of blood T cell repertoires in COVID-19. Clones were read by immunoSEQ multiplex PCR, and TCRdb kept only the in-frame ones, dropping some. The table shows about 440,000 clones, with around nine tenths occurring only once. The sample comprised PBMCs or T cells enriched from blood (not recorded which). These TCRs come from a woman in her late teens or twenties with acute COVID-19.

There are a few counts of this clone. The chain is built from TRBV7-2 and TRBJ2-1; 7 positions agree with TRBD2. The CDR3 is 15 amino acids. Germline-derived CDR1 and CDR2 are SGHTA and FQGNSA. After removal of 1 base from V and 4 bases from J, the junction contained 4 bases not matched to a gene. The CDR3 reads CASSLDSAGYNEQFF. The CDR3 nucleotides read TGTGCCAGCAGCTTAGATTCAGCGGGGTACAATGAGCAGTTCTTC.

The chain couples TRBV2 to TRBJ2-3, with a weak D call TRBD2 (6 bases). There are 16 residues in the CDR3. Trimming took 2 bases from V and 3 from J, leaving 15 bases between them. The V gene's germline CDR1 is SNHLY and CDR2 FYNNEI. CDR3: CASSERAGRRTDTQYF. The DNA of the CDR3 is TGTGCCAGCAGTGAAAGGGCAGGGAGGAGGACAGATACGCAGTATTTT.

The chain links TRBV10-3 to TRBJ2-5, with D perhaps TRBD1 (5 bases). The V end was cut by 3 bases, the J end by 3 bases, with 8 bases between. Germline lookup yields CDR1 ENHRY and CDR2 SYGVKD. This CDR3 contains 13 residues. The CDR3 DNA reads TGTGCCATCAGTGATGAAGGGGAAGAGACCCAGTACTTC. It encodes CAISDEGEETQYF.

This chain uses TRBV9 with TRBJ1-4; D perhaps matches TRBD1 (6 bases). Germline V lookup: CDR1 SGDLS, CDR2 YYNGEE. The CDR3 spans 15 residues. Trimming left V 2 bases short and J 3 bases short, with 11 bases between. The CDR3 loop is CASSVLTGPNEKLFF. Written as DNA, the CDR3 is TGTGCCAGCAGCGTGTTGACAGGACCTAATGAAAAACTGTTTTTT.

The chain is built from TRBV30 and TRBJ1-2; 9 nucleotides agree with TRBD1. Germline CDR1 and CDR2: GTSNPN and SVGIG (reference sequence). CDR3 size: 12 residues. Germline trimming cut 4 bases from V and 8 bases from J; bases unmatched to any gene: 5. The CDR3 nucleotides are TGTGCCTGGAATGACAGGGGGAACGGCTACACCTTC. It specifies CAWNDRGNGYTF.

This clone was counted a single time. The rearrangement uses TRBV5-4 and TRBJ1-6, with 10 bases matching TRBD1. V lost 5 bases to trimming and J lost 7 bases; unmatched junction nucleotides: 6. The CDR3 is 15 residues long. The germline V gene has CDR1 SGHNT and CDR2 YYREEE (reference sequence). The CDR3 DNA reads TGTGCCAGCAGGGGGGACAGGGGTAAAAATTCACCCCTCCACTTT. Protein sequence: CASRGDRGKNSPLHF. Combining the CDR3 with reference TRBV5-4 and TRBJ1-6 gives the whole variable domain ETGVTQSPTHLIKTRGQQVTLRCSSQSGHNTVSWYQQALGQGPQFIFQYYREEENGRGNFPPRFSGLQFPNYSSELNVNALELDDSALYLCASRGDRGKNSPLHFGNGTRLTVT.

This chain's CDR3 is CASSLGGQGVREGQYF. The CDR3 DNA reads TGTGCCAGCAGTTTAGGAGGACAGGGGGTCCGCGAGGGGCAGTACTTC. The genes are TRBV28 and TRBJ2-7, with TRBD1 identical over 10 bases. Germline V gene data show CDR1 as MDHEN and CDR2 as SYDVKM. The CDR3 spans 16 residues. Losses at the gene ends were 2 bases for V and 9 bases for J; bases not matched to a gene: 13. The whole variable domain, filled in from reference TRBV28 and TRBJ2-7, reads DVKVTQSSRYLVKRTGEKVFLECVQDMDHENMFWYRQDPGLGLRLIYFSYDVKMKEKGDIPEGYSVSREKKERFSLILESASTNQTSMYLCASSLGGQGVREGQYFGPGTRLTVT.

J is TRBJ1-6 and V is TRBV10-3; unclear D gene. V was trimmed by 7 bases and J by 5 bases, leaving 6 bases between them. The germline CDR1 and CDR2 sequences are ENHRY and SYGVKD. CDR3 length equals 12 residues. CDR3 sequence reads: CAINSDNSPLHF. The CDR3 region has the DNA TGTGCCATCAATTCCGATAATTCACCCCTCCACTTT.

This chain joins TRBV9 and TRBJ2-3; 11 nucleotides align to TRBD2. The V and J ends lost 4 bases and 1 base, in that order; junction bases with no gene match: 11. There are 18 residues in the CDR3. Germline V gives CDR1 SGDLS, CDR2 YYNGEE. The CDR3 loop is CASSYSGGAGRGTDTQYF. The CDR3 bases are TGTGCCAGCAGCTATAGCGGGGGGGCCGGGAGAGGCACAGATACGCAGTATTTT. The full variable domain, completed using reference TRBV9 and TRBJ2-3, is DSGVTQTPKHLITATGQRVTLRCSPRSGDLSVYWYQQSLDQGLQFLIQYYNGEERAKGNILERFSAQQFPDLHSELNLSSLELGDSALYFCASSYSGGAGRGTDTQYFGPGTRLTVL.

J is TRBJ2-1 and V is TRBV18; no definite D call. Germline V gene sequence: CDR1 KGHSH, CDR2 LQKENI. The CDR3 runs to 13 residues. Trimming took 3 bases from V and 5 from J, leaving 8 bases between them. The CDR3 nucleotides are TGTGCCAGCTCACCTACCCACAACAATGAGCAGTTCTTC. This sequence encodes CASSPTHNNEQFF.

This clone was observed a single time. The chain links TRBV7-2 to TRBJ1-2, with D perhaps TRBD1 (6 bases). Per germline, CDR1 SGHTA and CDR2 FQGNSA. The CDR3 has 15 residues. Trimming took 4 bases from V and 5 from J, leaving 17 bases between them. The CDR3 bases are TGTGCCAGCAGCTCATCCTCGGACAGCCCATATGGCTACACCTTC. Translation gives CASSSSSDSPYGYTF.

The genes are TRBV5-6 and TRBJ1-5, with no clear D. The CDR3 has 12 amino acids. Germline CDR1 is SGHDT and CDR2 is YYEEEE. V lost 2 bases and J lost 6, with 6 bases in between. Here the CDR3 DNA reads TGTGCCAGCAGCTTTTTCGGTCAGCCCCAGCATTTT. This encodes CASSFFGQPQHF. Full variable domain (remainder filled in from reference TRBV5-6 and TRBJ1-5): DAGVTQSPTHLIKTRGQQVTLRCSPKSGHDTVSWYQQALGQGPQFIFQYYEEEERQRGNFPDRFSGHQFPNYSSELNVNALLLGDSALYLCASSFFGQPQHFGDGTRLSIL.

The V and J genes are TRBV19 and TRBJ2-2; a possible D gene is TRBD2 (6 bases). Trimming shortened V by 0 bases and J by 3 bases, and 11 bases separated the two germline ends. The CDR3 consists of 16 residues. Germline assignment: CDR1 LNHDA and CDR2 SQIVND (reference sequence). The CDR3 DNA sequence: TGTGCCAGTAGTATAGAAGGAGGGGTATACACCGGGGAGCTGTTTTTT. This codes for CASSIEGGVYTGELFF.

This chain links TRBV7-2 with TRBJ2-5, with a tentative D call TRBD2 (5 bases). Germline CDR1 and CDR2: SGHTA and FQGNSA. The CDR3 sequence is 18 residues long. V lost 0 bases and J lost 1, with 18 bases in between. CDR3 sequence reads: CASSLALYGAGSQETQYF. CDR3 nucleotide sequence: TGTGCCAGCAGCTTAGCGCTGTATGGTGCGGGTTCCCAAGAGACCCAGTACTTC.

This clone was observed a handful of times. V gene TRBV25-1 combines with J gene TRBJ1-1, with D perhaps TRBD1 (5 bases). Trimming cost V 1 base and J 6 bases, with 12 bases left between them. Germline assignment: CDR1 MGHDK and CDR2 SYGVNS. This CDR3 is 14 amino acids long. DNA for the CDR3: TGTGCCAGCAGTGAATGGGGGGGGGAGGCTGAAGCTTTCTTT. Protein: CASSEWGGEAEAFF.

The V and J genes are TRBV6-5 and TRBJ1-1; perhaps TRBD1 as D (6 bases). The germline V and J ends were trimmed by 0 bases and 8 bases, with 16 bases remaining between them. The CDR3 covers 15 residues. Germline CDR1 reads MNHEY; CDR2 reads SVGAGI. This CDR3 reads CASSYSARGDSEAFF. The DNA of the CDR3 is TGTGCCAGCAGTTACTCCGCCAGGGGCGATTCGGAAGCTTTCTTT.

This chain connects TRBV11-3 to TRBJ1-1; TRBD1 agrees at 7 bases. V shed 4 bases, J shed 2 bases, and the junction held 7 bases outside the gene matches. The length of the CDR3 is 15 residues. Germline CDR1 SGHNT, CDR2 YENEEA. The CDR3 DNA reads as TGTGCCAGCAGCTCAGGCAGGGGGTTCAACACTGAAGCTTTCTTT. Translating gives CASSSGRGFNTEAFF.

The J gene is TRBJ1-4, the V gene TRBV28; D is perhaps TRBD1 (5 bases). Germline values: CDR1 MDHEN, CDR2 SYDVKM. The CDR3 is 15 amino acids. Trimming pared 3 bases from V and 8 bases from J, leaving 16 bases between. In DNA form, the CDR3 reads TGTGCCAGCAGTTTGGTCGGCCAGGGAGGGGAAAAACTGTTTTTT. Protein: CASSLVGQGGEKLFF.

This chain uses TRBV9 with TRBJ2-2; weak D call: TRBD2 (6 bases). Germline V gene lookup returns CDR1 SGDLS and CDR2 YYNGEE. V lost 0 bases, J lost 5 bases, and 14 bases lay in between. The CDR3 has 16 amino acids. CDR3 DNA sequence: TGTGCCAGCAGCGTAGATGAGGGAGGATGGACCGGGGAGCTGTTTTTT. Translation: CASSVDEGGWTGELFF.

V is TRBV7-6 and J is TRBJ1-5; D call uncertain. The V end lost 2 bases, the J end lost 2 bases, and 7 bases lay between the germline ends. CDR3 length equals 14 residues. CDR1 is SGHVS and CDR2 is FNYEAQ in the germline V gene. The CDR3 spells CASSLSPGNQPQHF. CDR3 sequence (DNA): TGTGCCAGCAGCTTAAGTCCAGGCAATCAGCCCCAGCATTTT.

The chain combines TRBV18 with TRBJ2-7; 7 bases agree with TRBD1. V was pared by 5 bases and J by 2 bases, with 6 bases of the junction left unmatched. This CDR3 has 14 residues. Germline assignment: CDR1 KGHSH and CDR2 LQKENI. This chain's CDR3 is CASSSDRAAYEQYF. For the CDR3, the DNA is TGTGCCAGCTCATCAGACAGGGCTGCCTACGAGCAGTACTTC.